The 6 T cell receptor beta chains reported below all come from one sample, sequenced in a study of hypomethylating agent response in myelodysplastic syndrome. Generated by immunoSEQ multiplex PCR, the TCRdb table keeps only in-frame clones and is missing some. This sample has about 10,000 clones, with 83% found just once. This specimen was bone marrow, taken before or after starting hypomethylating agent treatment for myelodysplastic syndrome (not recorded which). The receptors come from a human donor with myelodysplastic syndrome.

V and J are TRBV11-2 and TRBJ2-7; 8 positions agree with TRBD1. Trimming cost V 5 bases and J 6 bases; bases outside gene matches: 12. Germline V gene sequence: CDR1 SGHAT, CDR2 FQNNGV. The CDR3 has 15 amino acids. CDR3: CASSLYGGQDGEQYF. The CDR3 region has the DNA TGTGCCAGCAGCCTCTACGGGGGACAGGACGGCGAGCAGTACTTC.

V usage is TRBV25-1 and J usage is TRBJ2-2; a weak D match, TRBD1 (6 bases). The CDR3 is 15 amino acids. Trimming removed 3 bases at V and 5 bases at J, with 13 bases between. CDR1 is MGHDK, CDR2 SYGVNS, per germline. The DNA of the CDR3 is TGTGCCAGCAGTGAGATCGTAGGGGGAACCGGGGAGCTGTTTTTT. Protein: CASSEIVGGTGELFF.

This clone occurred once. This sequence joins TRBV27 and TRBJ2-2; TRBD2 agrees at 9 bases. V trimming: 8 bases; J trimming: 6 bases; junction bases outside the gene matches: 7. The CDR3 consists of 14 residues. Germline assignment: CDR1 MNHEY and CDR2 SMNVEV (reference sequence). The CDR3 is CASSPAGGAGELFF. The CDR3 region has the DNA TGTGCCAGCTCCCCCGCGGGAGGGGCCGGGGAGCTGTTTTTT.

The chain employs TRBV29-1 and TRBJ1-1, with a possible D match to TRBD1 (6 bases). Germline V lookup: CDR1 SQVTM, CDR2 ANQGSEA. V was cut by 7 bases and J by 2 bases, with 17 bases left in between. The CDR3 extends over 14 amino acids. The CDR3 here is CSAAPGTPNTEAFF. CDR3 coding DNA: TGCAGCGCCGCCCCCGGGACACCCAACACTGAAGCTTTCTTT.

The chain combines TRBV7-9 with TRBJ1-4; 9 bases map to TRBD1. The V gene end was trimmed by 0 bases and the J gene end by 8 bases; junction bases not matched to a gene: 4. This CDR3 contains 15 residues. Germline CDR1 and CDR2: SEHNR and FQNEAQ (reference sequence). The CDR3 here is CASSLAGTGREKLFF. The CDR3 DNA follows: TGTGCCAGCAGCTTAGCCGGGACAGGGAGGGAAAAACTGTTTTTT.

The chain joins TRBV11-2 to TRBJ2-5; TRBD2 agrees at 8 bases. The CDR3 covers 14 residues. Germline V gene sequence: CDR1 SGHAT, CDR2 FQNNGV. V gave up 2 bases and J gave up 5 bases; unmatched junction bases: 4. CDR3 coding DNA: TGTGCCAGCAGCTTACCTGCGGGGGGTGAGACCCAGTACTTC. It codes for CASSLPAGGETQYF.